These 22 T cell receptor beta chains were sequenced from one sample in a study of T cell repertoires in cytomegalovirus infection (dated by TCRdb to between 2019 and 2020). Their antigens are not known. The sequencer was an Illumina HiSeq 1500. TCRdb handled the public reads itself, with Q25 trimming in fastp and clone calling in MiXCR, and kept productive beta chains. When rows share a CDR3 protein, they turn into one entry using the most common DNA and genes. The sample table records some 920,000 distinct CDR3 sequences; approximately 30% of these occur just once. Of the sample, 10% to 15% falls within the top ten clones. The label giving this sample's treatment or condition can be read as: in vitro stimulation with specific CMV peptide epitopes to enrich CMV-specific T cells. The sample was cultured CD8+ T cells from PBMCs, taken from culture after CMV antigen stimulation. The receptors originated from a human donor in good health (CMV status not recorded). Some clones in this sample may be carry-over from other donors' samples.

The chain couples TRBV15 to TRBJ2-3; D may be TRBD2 (6 bases). This CDR3 is 12 amino acids long. The V and J ends lost 1 base and 8 bases respectively, with 7 bases between them. Germline assignment: CDR1 LNHNV and CDR2 YYDKDF (reference sequence). CDR3 coding DNA: TGTGCCACCAGCAGAGTGGGAGGTACGCAGTATTTT. Translation: CATSRVGGTQYF. Full variable domain (remainder filled in from reference TRBV15 and TRBJ2-3): DAMVIQNPRYQVTQFGKPVTLSCSQTLNHNVMYWYQQKSSQAPKLLFHYYDKDFNNEADTPDNFQSRRPNTSFCFLDIRSPGLGDTAMYLCATSRVGGTQYFGPGTRLTVL.

This clonotype came up a few times. V is TRBV5-4 and J is TRBJ1-2, with D unclear. Germline lookup yields CDR1 SGHNT and CDR2 YYREEE (reference sequence). Trimming pared 1 base from V and 3 bases from J, leaving 13 bases between. The CDR3 has 15 amino acids. CDR3 protein: CASSLRRERYYGYTF. The CDR3 region has the DNA TGTGCCAGCAGCTTGAGGCGCGAACGTTACTATGGCTACACCTTC.

The chain links TRBV12-3 or TRBV12-4 to TRBJ1-2, with 7 bases identical to TRBD1. V trimming: 5 bases; J trimming: 2 bases; junction bases outside the gene matches: 8. This CDR3 is built from 15 residues. CDR3 sequence (DNA): TGTGCCAGCAGTGTGACAGGGAAGGGGAACTATGGCTACACCTTC. Translating gives CASSVTGKGNYGYTF.

This clonotype was observed at least ten times. The chain joins TRBV19 to TRBJ1-1; 9 positions match TRBD1. The CDR3 consists of 16 residues. The germline gives CDR1 LNHDA, CDR2 SQIVND (reference sequence). J was trimmed by 3 bases and V by 4 bases; bases with no gene match: 9. In DNA, the CDR3 is TGTGCCAGTAGTACCTTACAGGGGGCGCTGGACACTGAAGCTTTCTTT. It yields the protein CASSTLQGALDTEAFF.

The V call is TRBV2, the J call TRBJ2-2, with TRBD2 matching 7 bases. J lost 7 bases, V lost 2 bases, and 7 bases had no gene match. This CDR3 contains 15 residues. Germline V gene lookup returns CDR1 SNHLY and CDR2 FYNNEI. The CDR3 DNA follows: TGTGCCAGCAGTGAATTGGCAGGGAGGGACGGGGAGCTGTTTTTT. It encodes CASSELAGRDGELFF.

This clonotype was found a few times. This sequence joins TRBV19 and TRBJ1-5; TRBD1 agrees at 7 bases. The CDR3 totals 14 residues. The junction had 5 bases not matched to a gene; V was cut back by 2 bases and J by 7 bases. Looked up from germline, CDR1 is LNHDA and CDR2 is SQIVND (reference sequence). CDR3 region: CASSISAGGQPQHF. For the CDR3, the DNA is TGTGCCAGTAGTATATCGGCAGGGGGACAGCCCCAGCATTTT.

This clonotype has just a few counts. The chain has TRBV7-9 and TRBJ2-1, with 9 positions matching TRBD1. Germline CDR1 is SEHNR and CDR2 is FQNEAQ (reference sequence). The V segment lost 2 bases and the J segment 9 bases; nucleotides outside the gene matches: 8. The CDR3 extends over 15 amino acids. The CDR3 region has the DNA TGTGCCAGCAGCTTACCCGGACAGGGGCGGGGTGAGCAGTTCTTC. Amino acid sequence: CASSLPGQGRGEQFF.

V usage is TRBV20-1 and J usage is TRBJ2-7, with D perhaps TRBD1 (5 bases). The CDR3 is 14 residues long. With 6 bases removed from V and 1 base from J, the gap between germline ends came to 16 bases. The germline CDR1 and CDR2 sequences are DFQATT and SNEGSKA (reference sequence). CDR3 in amino acids: CSATGRVTSYEQYV. CDR3 DNA sequence: TGCAGTGCGACGGGCAGGGTGACTTCCTACGAGCAGTACGTC.

The rearrangement joins TRBV6-2 or TRBV6-3 to TRBJ2-3; 8 nucleotides match TRBD1. The junction had 10 bases not matched to a gene; V was cut back by 6 bases and J by 2 bases. The CDR3 consists of 16 residues. Germline CDR1 is MNHEY and CDR2 is SVGEGT. The CDR3 loop is CASSKLTGATTDTQYF. The CDR3 DNA sequence: TGTGCCAGCAGCAAATTGACAGGGGCGACCACAGATACGCAGTATTTT.

V and J are TRBV5-6 and TRBJ2-3; weak D call: TRBD2 (5 bases). Trimming removed 4 bases at V and 5 bases at J, with 14 bases between. The CDR3 is 14 residues long. The V gene's germline CDR1 is SGHDT and CDR2 YYEEEE. CDR3 DNA sequence: TGTGCCAGCAGCGCGAGGGATCTGAGAGATACGCAGTATTTT. It specifies CASSARDLRDTQYF. Drawing the rest from reference TRBV5-6 and TRBJ2-3, the complete variable domain is DAGVTQSPTHLIKTRGQQVTLRCSPKSGHDTVSWYQQALGQGPQFIFQYYEEEERQRGNFPDRFSGHQFPNYSSELNVNALLLGDSALYLCASSARDLRDTQYFGPGTRLTVL.

This clonotype has at least ten counts. The chain carries TRBV20-1 and TRBJ2-3; 11 bases are shared with TRBD2. The germline V gene has CDR1 DFQATT and CDR2 SNEGSKA (reference sequence). The ends lost 1 base at V and 6 bases at J; junction bases unmatched: 12. The CDR3 length is 17 residues. CDR3 DNA sequence: TGCAGTGCTAGAGGCATTGGGCTAGCGGGGGGAGGTGATACGCAGTATTTT. Its protein product is CSARGIGLAGGGDTQYF.

This clonotype was seen more than once but under ten times. The chain employs TRBV10-3 and TRBJ2-3, with D hard to call. In germline, CDR1 is ENHRY, CDR2 SYGVKD. The CDR3 is 14 amino acids. Trimming stripped 9 bases from V and 0 bases from J, with 13 bases between. The CDR3 here is CAMCRDISTDTQYF. CDR3 coding DNA: TGTGCCATGTGTAGGGATATTAGCACAGATACGCAGTATTTT.

The chain couples TRBV11-2 to TRBJ2-1; D uncertain. The CDR3 contains 14 residues. Germline V gene data show CDR1 as SGHAT and CDR2 as FQNNGV. Trimming removed 1 base from V and 9 bases from J, with 13 bases in between. CDR3 sequence: CASSLGFPLSEQFF. CDR3 coding DNA: TGTGCCAGCAGCTTAGGTTTCCCCCTTAGTGAGCAGTTCTTC.

The chain couples TRBV7-6 to TRBJ1-1; D unclear. Deletions cut 7 bases from V and 1 base from J, with 13 bases between. From germline, CDR1 is SGHVS and CDR2 FNYEAQ. This CDR3 is built from 14 residues. CDR3 bases: TGTGCCAGCATCGAAACGCGGGGGAACACTGAAGCTTTCTTT. Its translation is CASIETRGNTEAFF.

This clonotype was detected many times. The chain recombines TRBV7-8 with TRBJ2-2; perhaps TRBD2 as D (5 bases). The CDR3 length is 15 residues. Germline-derived CDR1 and CDR2 are SGHVS and FQNEAQ. Between the trimmed V and J ends, which lost 5 bases and 0 bases, there was a span of 10 bases. This chain's CDR3 is CASSPDYANTGELFF. The CDR3 DNA sequence: TGTGCCAGCAGCCCAGACTACGCGAACACCGGGGAGCTGTTTTTT.

V usage is TRBV9 and J usage is TRBJ2-1, with D possibly TRBD1 on 5 matching bases. The CDR3 extends over 16 amino acids. Trimming removed 4 bases at V and 7 bases at J, with 21 bases between. The V gene's germline CDR1 is SGDLS and CDR2 YYNGEE. The CDR3 DNA reads TGTGCCAGCAGCACCACTCCAGGGTATGCTGTAAATGAGCAGTTCTTC. Residues: CASSTTPGYAVNEQFF.

The chain recombines TRBV9 with TRBJ1-5; maybe TRBD1 (5 bases). V lost 2 bases and J lost 7, with 10 bases in between. From germline, CDR1 is SGDLS and CDR2 YYNGEE. This CDR3 contains 13 residues. CDR3 region: CASSVDILQPQHF. CDR3 nucleotides: TGTGCCAGCAGCGTGGACATCCTACAGCCCCAGCATTTT. Filled out from reference TRBV9 and TRBJ1-5, the complete variable domain reads DSGVTQTPKHLITATGQRVTLRCSPRSGDLSVYWYQQSLDQGLQFLIQYYNGEERAKGNILERFSAQQFPDLHSELNLSSLELGDSALYFCASSVDILQPQHFGDGTRLSIL.

The V and J genes are TRBV6-2 or TRBV6-3 and TRBJ2-1; perhaps TRBD1 as D (6 bases). The CDR3 length is 15 residues. Germline loops: CDR1 MNHEY, CDR2 SVGEGT. V was shortened by 4 bases and J by 7 bases, with 17 bases between the two germline ends. The CDR3 sequence: CASSSRGAGINEQFF. The CDR3, as DNA: TGTGCCAGCAGTTCCAGGGGCGCAGGTATTAATGAGCAGTTCTTC.

This clonotype has only one observation. The chain is built from TRBV2 and TRBJ2-4; D unclear. The CDR3 is 13 amino acids. The germline CDR1 and CDR2 sequences are SNHLY and FYNNEI. V was trimmed by 8 bases and J by 0 bases, leaving 8 bases between them. The CDR3 protein is CASYHGAKNIQYF. In nucleotides, the CDR3 is TGTGCCAGCTACCACGGAGCCAAAAACATTCAGTACTTC.

This chain connects TRBV29-1 to TRBJ1-2; the D gene is possibly TRBD1 (6 bases). This CDR3 contains 12 residues. Trimming removed 7 bases from V and 8 bases from J, with 17 bases in between. Germline-derived CDR1 and CDR2 are SQVTM and ANQGSEA. The CDR3 loop reads CSARTVLAGYTF. The CDR3 DNA sequence: TGCAGCGCCAGGACAGTATTGGCCGGCTACACCTTC.

This clonotype occurred once. The chain uses TRBV12-3 or TRBV12-4 and TRBJ1-1; no firm D call. The CDR3 runs 13 residues. V was shortened by 6 bases and J by 2 bases, with 10 bases between the two germline ends. CDR3 nucleotide sequence: TGTGCCAGCAGGCAATCGAGTAACACTGAAGCTTTCTTT. Protein sequence: CASRQSSNTEAFF.

This clonotype was seen many times. The chain carries TRBV7-8 and TRBJ2-3; 8 nucleotides align to TRBD2. With 1 base clipped from V and 3 bases from J, the junction kept 6 bases outside the gene matches. In germline, CDR1 is SGHVS, CDR2 FQNEAQ. This CDR3 has 16 amino acids. CDR3 in DNA: TGTGCCAGCAGCTTAGAGAGCGGGGGCCCTACAGATACGCAGTATTTT. It translates to CASSLESGGPTDTQYF.